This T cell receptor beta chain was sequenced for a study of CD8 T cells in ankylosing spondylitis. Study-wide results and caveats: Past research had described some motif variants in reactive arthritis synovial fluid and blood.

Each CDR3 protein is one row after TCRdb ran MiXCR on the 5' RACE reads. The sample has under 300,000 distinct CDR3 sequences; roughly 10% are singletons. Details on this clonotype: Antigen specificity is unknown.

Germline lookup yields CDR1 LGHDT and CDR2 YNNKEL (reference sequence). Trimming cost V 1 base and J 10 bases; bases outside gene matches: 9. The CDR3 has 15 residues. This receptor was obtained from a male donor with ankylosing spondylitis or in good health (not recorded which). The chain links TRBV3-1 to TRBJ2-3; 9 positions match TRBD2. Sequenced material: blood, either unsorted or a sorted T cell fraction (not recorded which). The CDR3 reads CASSQGTSVEGAQYF. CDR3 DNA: TGTGCCAGCAGCCAAGGGACTAGCGTCGAGGGAGCGCAGTATTTT.